This T cell receptor beta chain was sequenced during a study of T-cell memory formation after mild COVID-19. CDR1 is KGHSH, CDR2 LQKENI, per germline. V was clipped by 1 base and J by 7 bases, with 8 bases between them. CDR3 length: 14 amino acids. This clonotype occurred a few times. TCRdb independently ran MiXCR on the 5' RACE reads; one entry per CDR3 protein. The repertoire holds about 560,000 distinct CDR3 sequences, with 17% as singletons. Sequencing was done on a sample of PBMCs or a T cell subset sorted from them (not recorded which). This sequence joins TRBV18 and TRBJ1-6; D possibly corresponds to TRBD1 (5 bases). This sequence originates from an adult woman who had mild COVID-19 (a few samples of this study predate the infection). Cell type and time point are not known. This CDR3 reads CASSPQTENSPLHF. The CDR3, as DNA: TGTGCCAGCTCACCACAGACAGAGAATTCACCCCTCCACTTT.